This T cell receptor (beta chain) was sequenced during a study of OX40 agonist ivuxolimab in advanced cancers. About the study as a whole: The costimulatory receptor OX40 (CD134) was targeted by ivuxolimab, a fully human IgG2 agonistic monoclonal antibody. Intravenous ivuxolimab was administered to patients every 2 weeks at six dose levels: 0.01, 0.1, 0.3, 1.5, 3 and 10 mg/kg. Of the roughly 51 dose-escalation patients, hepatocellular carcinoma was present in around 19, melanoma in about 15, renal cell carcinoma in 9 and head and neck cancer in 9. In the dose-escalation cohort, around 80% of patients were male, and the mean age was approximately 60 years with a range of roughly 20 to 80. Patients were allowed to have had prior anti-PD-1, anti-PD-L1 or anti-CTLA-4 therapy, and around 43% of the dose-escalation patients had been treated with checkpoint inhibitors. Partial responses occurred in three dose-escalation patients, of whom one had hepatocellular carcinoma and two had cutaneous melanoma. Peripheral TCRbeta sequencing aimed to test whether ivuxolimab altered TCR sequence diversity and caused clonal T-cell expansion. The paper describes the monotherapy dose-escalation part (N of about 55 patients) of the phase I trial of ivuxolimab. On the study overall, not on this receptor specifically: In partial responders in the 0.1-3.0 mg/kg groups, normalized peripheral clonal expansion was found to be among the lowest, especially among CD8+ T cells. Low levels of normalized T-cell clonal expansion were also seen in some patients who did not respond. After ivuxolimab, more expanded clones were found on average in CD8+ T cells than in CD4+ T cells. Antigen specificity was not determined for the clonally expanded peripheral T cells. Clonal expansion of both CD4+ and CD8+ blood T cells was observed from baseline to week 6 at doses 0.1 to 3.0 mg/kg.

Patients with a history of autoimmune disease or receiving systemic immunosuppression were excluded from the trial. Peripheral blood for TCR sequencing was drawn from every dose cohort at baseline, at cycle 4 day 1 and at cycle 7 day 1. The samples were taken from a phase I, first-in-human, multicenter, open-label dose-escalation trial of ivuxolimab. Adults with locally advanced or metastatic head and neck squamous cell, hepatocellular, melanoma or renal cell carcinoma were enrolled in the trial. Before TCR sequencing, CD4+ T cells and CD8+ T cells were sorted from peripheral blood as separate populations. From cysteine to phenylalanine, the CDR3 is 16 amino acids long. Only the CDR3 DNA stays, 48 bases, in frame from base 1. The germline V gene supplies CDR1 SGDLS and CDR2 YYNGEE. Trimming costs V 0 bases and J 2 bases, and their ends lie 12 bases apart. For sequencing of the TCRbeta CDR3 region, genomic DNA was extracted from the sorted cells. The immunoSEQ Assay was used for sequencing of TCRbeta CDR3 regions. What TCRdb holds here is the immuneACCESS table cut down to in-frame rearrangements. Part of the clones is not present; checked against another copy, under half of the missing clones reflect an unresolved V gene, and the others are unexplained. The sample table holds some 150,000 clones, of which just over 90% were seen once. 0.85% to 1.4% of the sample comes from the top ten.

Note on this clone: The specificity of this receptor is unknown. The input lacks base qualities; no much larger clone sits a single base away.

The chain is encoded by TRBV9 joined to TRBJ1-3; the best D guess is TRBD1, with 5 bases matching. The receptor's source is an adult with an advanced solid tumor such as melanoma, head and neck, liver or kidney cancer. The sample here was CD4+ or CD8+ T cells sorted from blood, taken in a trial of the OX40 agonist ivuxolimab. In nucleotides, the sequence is TGTGCCAGCAGCGTAGCTGAGCGGACAACTGGAAACACCATATATTTT. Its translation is CASSVAERTTGNTIYF.